This entry lists 8 T cell receptor beta chains sequenced from one sample in a study of blood T cell repertoires in COVID-19. Generated by immunoSEQ multiplex PCR, the TCRdb table keeps only in-frame clones and is missing some. The sample consists of fewer than 300,000 clones, 88% of them appearing once. The sequenced sample consisted of peripheral blood. The receptors originated from a woman aged 30 to 39 with acute or convalescent COVID-19.

The CDR3 DNA reads as TGTGCCAGCAGTGACGGCTGGAGCACAGATACGCAGTATTTT. It translates to CASSDGWSTDTQYF. The chain recombines TRBV6-4 with TRBJ2-3; D gene ambiguous. CDR1 is MRHNA and CDR2 is SNTAGT in the germline V gene. This CDR3 region has 14 residues. Trimming pared 2 bases from V and 0 bases from J, leaving 6 bases between.

The chain couples TRBV7-9 to TRBJ2-1; 8 nucleotides line up with TRBD1. Per the germline V gene, CDR1 is SEHNR and CDR2 is FQNEAQ (reference sequence). This CDR3 has 14 residues. With 5 bases clipped from V and 6 bases from J, the junction kept 6 bases outside the gene matches. Written as DNA, the CDR3 is TGTGCCAGCAGCCATCAGGGGGCGGGCAATGAGCAGTTCTTC. Amino acid sequence: CASSHQGAGNEQFF.

The chain has TRBV5-4 and TRBJ1-2, with D maybe TRBD1 (5 bases). Germline values: CDR1 SGHNT, CDR2 YYREEE (reference sequence). V lost 3 bases to trimming and J lost 2 bases, with 11 bases between them. The CDR3 has 14 residues. CDR3 residues: CASSSTRGNYGYTF. The CDR3 coding sequence is TGTGCCAGCAGCTCGACCCGGGGGAACTATGGCTACACCTTC.

This chain uses TRBV5-1 with TRBJ2-7; possibly TRBD2 for D (5 bases). V lost 5 bases to trimming and J lost 1 base, with 16 bases between them. The germline gives CDR1 SGHRS, CDR2 YFSETQ. This CDR3 spans 15 amino acids. DNA for the CDR3: TGCGCCAGCAGAGAGGACTCCCTCTTTTCCTACGAGCAGTACTTC. Translating gives CASREDSLFSYEQYF.

The chain has TRBV7-8 and TRBJ2-7; a possible D gene is TRBD2 (5 bases). Germline assignment: CDR1 SGHVS and CDR2 FQNEAQ. CDR3 length: 14 amino acids. Trimming left V 4 bases short and J 7 bases short, with 17 bases between. CDR3 bases: TGTGCCAGCAGCTACACGGACGGGCCGGGAGAGCAGTACTTC. It translates to CASSYTDGPGEQYF.

The chain joins TRBV5-6 to TRBJ1-5; maybe TRBD1 (5 bases). The germline CDR1 and CDR2 sequences are SGHDT and YYEEEE. This CDR3 is built from 15 residues. Trimming pared 4 bases from V and 7 bases from J, leaving 18 bases between. CDR3 sequence reads: CASSRGPGFGQPQHF. Written as DNA, the CDR3 is TGTGCCAGCAGCCGTGGGCCAGGGTTCGGACAGCCCCAGCATTTT.

V and J are TRBV11-2 and TRBJ2-1; 12 nucleotides align to TRBD2. CDR1 is SGHAT, CDR2 FQNNGV, per germline. This CDR3 comprises 17 residues. The V and J ends lost 0 bases and 6 bases, in that order; junction bases with no gene match: 6. The CDR3 nucleotides are TGTGCCAGCAGCTTAGACCCCGGGACTAGCGGGTTCAATGAGCAGTTCTTC. It specifies CASSLDPGTSGFNEQFF.

V usage is TRBV7-8 and J usage is TRBJ2-2, with no clear D. This CDR3 is built from 14 residues. In germline, CDR1 is SGHVS, CDR2 FQNEAQ. Trimming took off 2 bases at V and 4 bases at J, with 8 bases between the two ends. CDR3 region: CASSLYGRTGELFF. The CDR3 nucleotides read TGTGCCAGCAGCTTATACGGTCGCACCGGGGAGCTGTTTTTT. The whole variable domain, filled in from reference TRBV7-8 and TRBJ2-2, reads GAGVSQSPRYKVAKRGQDVALRCDPISGHVSLFWYQQALGQGPEFLTYFQNEAQLDKSGLPSDRFFAERPEGSVSTLKIQRTQQEDSAVYLCASSLYGRTGELFFGEGSRLTVL.